This section outlines one TCR beta chain sequence together with its context. What it binds is not known. This record comes from a study of post-analysis software for immune sequencing data. For the study at large: The cohort encompassed relapsing-remitting, secondary progressive and progressive-relapsing multiple sclerosis disease courses.

The CDR3 loop spans 16 amino acids. CDR1 and CDR2 (germline): PRHDT, FYEKMQ (reference sequence). With V trimmed by 5 bases and J by 2 bases, 4 bases remained unmatched. Study-wide results and caveats: Four or five TRBV segments, including TRBV5-6, TRBV5-1 and TRBV20-1, were more frequent in patients than controls. Relative to controls, patients with multiple sclerosis showed significantly lower normalized Chao1 diversity.

Each TCR beta cDNA library carried unique molecular identifiers. TCRdb reanalysed the PCR reads using MiXCR and keeps one entry per CDR3 protein. The table has 750,000 to 900,000 distinct CDR3 sequences, roughly 50% seen once. The receptor was derived from a girl between 5 and 17 years old with multiple sclerosis. The specimen sequenced was blood. This chain connects TRBV13 to TRBJ2-3; 13 nucleotides agree with TRBD2. CDR3 nucleotide sequence: TGTGCCAGCAGCAAACTAGCGGGAGGGCCCACAGATACGCAGTATTTT. It translates to CASSKLAGGPTDTQYF.